What follows is one T cell receptor (beta chain) and its context. The antigen remains undetermined. The data are from a study of shared clonotypes between healthy human individuals. Study results and limitations: Generation of non-shared clonotypes was less probable than generation of clonotypes shared by all four donors.

The protocol was immunoSEQ multiplex PCR, while the TCRdb copy is restricted to in-frame clones and leaves out a portion. The sample consists of about 180,000 clones, 85% to 95% of them appearing once. Within Nashville, Tennessee resided all donors, each a Caucasian adult. CDR3 length equals 16 residues. Losses at the gene ends were 6 bases for V and 2 bases for J; bases not matched to a gene: 11. CDR1 MNHEY and CDR2 SMNVEV come from the germline V gene (reference sequence). Sequences were obtained from naive CD4+ T cells sorted from blood. The subset was: CD45RA+ positively selected. The chain joins TRBV27 to TRBJ2-7; 9 bases map to TRBD2. The clonotype comes from a woman under 40 in good health. As DNA, the CDR3 is TGTGCCAGCAGCCCATCGACTAGCGGAAGCCCCTACGAGCAGTACTTC. Translating it yields CASSPSTSGSPYEQYF.